A selection of T cell receptor beta chains follows, all from one sample in a study of regulatory T cells in long-lasting Graves disease. MiXCR, run by TCRdb on the multiplex PCR reads, gives a single entry per CDR3 protein. The sample consists of 420,000 or so distinct CDR3 sequences, around 24% of them appearing once. This sample comprised peripheral blood mononuclear cells (PBMCs), obtained when the disease was refractory, from a patient treated with antithyroid drugs. The receptors stem from a female donor with Graves disease. Each CDR3 is given with its conserved first and last residue. Fields, in order: D gene, CDR3 length, clone size, J gene, V gene, CDR3 DNA, CDR3 protein. A D gene is named only where the DNA matches it firmly. The size field is filled for only some rows; it gives once, few, many or a size class.

d_gene: .; len: 14; abundance: few; j_gene: TRBJ1-3; v_gene: TRBV2; CDR3nt: TGTGCCAGCATCATTCCGGGCTCTGGAAACACCATATATTTT; CDR3aa: CASIIPGSGNTIYF
d_gene: .; len: 13; abundance: .; j_gene: TRBJ1-3; v_gene: TRBV7-2; CDR3nt: TGTGCCAGCAGCTTATCCCCCCGAAGCACCATATATTTT; CDR3aa: CASSLSPRSTIYF
d_gene: TRBD2; len: 15; abundance: .; j_gene: TRBJ2-5; v_gene: TRBV9; CDR3nt: TGTGCCAGCAGCGTAAGTGGGACTAGCGTAGAGACCCAGTACTTC; CDR3aa: CASSVSGTSVETQYF
d_gene: TRBD1; len: 15; abundance: .; j_gene: TRBJ2-6; v_gene: TRBV6-1; CDR3nt: TGTGCCAGCAGTCAAACAGGGGCCGGGGCCAACGTCCTGACTTTC; CDR3aa: CASSQTGAGANVLTF
d_gene: TRBD2; len: 16; abundance: many; j_gene: TRBJ2-7; v_gene: TRBV13; CDR3nt: TGTGCCAGCAGCCACGGGGCGGGACTAGCGGGAGGCGGGCAGTACTTC; CDR3aa: CASSHGAGLAGGGQYF
d_gene: TRBD2; len: 15; abundance: .; j_gene: TRBJ2-7; v_gene: TRBV20-1; CDR3nt: TGCAGTGCTAGAGGCCCCCGACTAGCGGGATACGAGCAGTACTTC; CDR3aa: CSARGPRLAGYEQYF
d_gene: .; len: 14; abundance: few; j_gene: TRBJ1-4; v_gene: TRBV20-1; CDR3nt: TGCAGTGCCCTCACCCCCGCAACTAATGAAAAACTGTTTTTT; CDR3aa: CSALTPATNEKLFF
d_gene: TRBD2; len: 17; abundance: few; j_gene: TRBJ2-6; v_gene: TRBV20-1; CDR3nt: TGCAGTGCTAGAATCGGTAGCGGGGGTCTGGGGGCCAACGTCCTGACTTTC; CDR3aa: CSARIGSGGLGANVLTF
d_gene: TRBD1; len: 12; abundance: many; j_gene: TRBJ1-4; v_gene: TRBV20-1; CDR3nt: TGCAGTGCTAGAGAGTCAGGGGGAAAACTGTTTTTT; CDR3aa: CSARESGGKLFF
d_gene: .; len: 14; abundance: few; j_gene: TRBJ1-1; v_gene: TRBV19; CDR3nt: TGTGCCAGCCGTCGGTTCGGGGTGAACACTGAAGCTTTCTTT; CDR3aa: CASRRFGVNTEAFF
d_gene: TRBD1; len: 14; abundance: .; j_gene: TRBJ2-7; v_gene: TRBV6-1; CDR3nt: TGTGCCAGCAGCCTCCCGGGACAGCGTCCGGCCCGGTACTTC; CDR3aa: CASSLPGQRPARYF
d_gene: TRBD1; len: 13; abundance: .; j_gene: TRBJ1-5; v_gene: TRBV28; CDR3nt: TGTGCCAGCAGTGTACAGGGGGACCAGCCCCAGCATTTT; CDR3aa: CASSVQGDQPQHF
d_gene: TRBD2; len: 14; abundance: .; j_gene: TRBJ2-5; v_gene: TRBV6-5; CDR3nt: TGTGCCAGCAGTTACTCCGCTAGCGGGAGGGCCGGGTTCTTC; CDR3aa: CASSYSASGRAGFF
d_gene: .; len: 13; abundance: .; j_gene: TRBJ2-1; v_gene: TRBV3-1; CDR3nt: TGTGCCAGCAGCGACCGACGATGGGGACCAGGGTTCTTC; CDR3aa: CASSDRRWGPGFF
d_gene: TRBD2; len: 15; abundance: .; j_gene: TRBJ2-4; v_gene: TRBV2; CDR3nt: TGTGCCAGCAGTGCCCGACTAGCGGGACGAGACATTCAGTACTTC; CDR3aa: CASSARLAGRDIQYF
d_gene: .; len: 14; abundance: many; j_gene: TRBJ1-1; v_gene: TRBV6-1; CDR3nt: TGTGCCAGCAGTGAACGGGGTTCGTTGGCTGAAGCTTTCTTT; CDR3aa: CASSERGSLAEAFF
d_gene: .; len: 12; abundance: few; j_gene: TRBJ2-2; v_gene: TRBV10-3; CDR3nt: TGTGCCACCTCAGGCGGCACCGGGGAGCTGTTTTTT; CDR3aa: CATSGGTGELFF
d_gene: .; len: 15; abundance: .; j_gene: TRBJ1-2; v_gene: TRBV7-2; CDR3nt: TGTGCCAGCAGCTTACTTACCAACTCGGGAGATGGCTACACCTTC; CDR3aa: CASSLLTNSGDGYTF
d_gene: .; len: 14; abundance: many; j_gene: TRBJ1-1; v_gene: TRBV28; CDR3nt: TGTGCCAGCAGTTTAGGAGGGCTGGGCACTGAAGCTTTCTTT; CDR3aa: CASSLGGLGTEAFF
d_gene: .; len: 14; abundance: many; j_gene: TRBJ2-7; v_gene: TRBV7-2; CDR3nt: TGTGCCAGCAGCTTAGAGGTTAGCTCCTACGAGCAGTACTTC; CDR3aa: CASSLEVSSYEQYF
d_gene: .; len: 13; abundance: .; j_gene: TRBJ2-1; v_gene: TRBV6-5; CDR3nt: TGTGCCAGCAGTTCGCCCACAGGGTTGGAGCAGTTCTTC; CDR3aa: CASSSPTGLEQFF
d_gene: .; len: 17; abundance: many; j_gene: TRBJ1-1; v_gene: TRBV12-3/TRBV12-4; CDR3nt: TGTGCCAGCAGTACGCCTTACTGGAACAGGGTGAACACTGAAGCTTTCTTT; CDR3aa: CASSTPYWNRVNTEAFF
d_gene: .; len: 15; abundance: few; j_gene: TRBJ2-5; v_gene: TRBV5-1; CDR3nt: TGCGCCAGCAGCTTGGGACCCAGGGCCCAAGAGACCCAGTACTTC; CDR3aa: CASSLGPRAQETQYF
d_gene: .; len: 18; abundance: .; j_gene: TRBJ1-5; v_gene: TRBV19; CDR3nt: TGTGCCAGTAGCGTTCAGGGAGTGGGGTACGTTCACTTTCAGCCCCAGCATTTT; CDR3aa: CASSVQGVGYVHFQPQHF
d_gene: .; len: 15; abundance: .; j_gene: TRBJ2-1; v_gene: TRBV12-3/TRBV12-4; CDR3nt: TGTGCCAGCAGGCAGCCTAGCGTCTCCTACAATGAGCAGTTCTTC; CDR3aa: CASRQPSVSYNEQFF
d_gene: TRBD1; len: 16; abundance: .; j_gene: TRBJ2-3; v_gene: TRBV28; CDR3nt: TGTGCCAGCAGTTTACCGGGACAGGGTAACACAGATACGCAGTATTTT; CDR3aa: CASSLPGQGNTDTQYF
d_gene: .; len: 13; abundance: .; j_gene: TRBJ2-7; v_gene: TRBV6-2/TRBV6-3; CDR3nt: TGTGCCAGCAGTTACTCGATTCTATACGAGCAGTACTTC; CDR3aa: CASSYSILYEQYF
d_gene: TRBD2; len: 16; abundance: many; j_gene: TRBJ2-6; v_gene: TRBV28; CDR3nt: TGTGCCAGCAGTCCCGCGGGGGGCTCTGGGGCCAACGTCCTGACTTTC; CDR3aa: CASSPAGGSGANVLTF
d_gene: .; len: 13; abundance: many; j_gene: TRBJ1-5; v_gene: TRBV28; CDR3nt: TGTGCCAGCAGTTTTGGGGCTGAGGCAATCCAGCATTTT; CDR3aa: CASSFGAEAIQHF
d_gene: TRBD1; len: 18; abundance: few; j_gene: TRBJ1-2; v_gene: TRBV6-1; CDR3nt: TGTGCCAGCAGTGGCTTAATCGGGACAGTCAAACCCGTATATGGCTACACCTTC; CDR3aa: CASSGLIGTVKPVYGYTF
d_gene: TRBD1; len: 19; abundance: .; j_gene: TRBJ2-7; v_gene: TRBV2; CDR3nt: TGTGCCATCCCACCGACCAACGGCCCCGGGACAGGGAGACACTACGAGCAGTACTTC; CDR3aa: CAIPPTNGPGTGRHYEQYF
d_gene: TRBD1; len: 15; abundance: many; j_gene: TRBJ1-5; v_gene: TRBV11-2; CDR3nt: TGTGCCAGCAGCTTAGGGACAGGGGGGCATCAGCCCCAGCATTTT; CDR3aa: CASSLGTGGHQPQHF
d_gene: .; len: 14; abundance: few; j_gene: TRBJ2-7; v_gene: TRBV13; CDR3nt: TGTGCCAGCAGCTCACTGACGGACTCCTACGAGCAGTACTTC; CDR3aa: CASSSLTDSYEQYF
d_gene: TRBD1; len: 11; abundance: .; j_gene: TRBJ2-1; v_gene: TRBV7-9; CDR3nt: TGTGCCAGCAGCTTGACAGGGGAGCAGTTCTTC; CDR3aa: CASSLTGEQFF
d_gene: .; len: 13; abundance: few; j_gene: TRBJ1-1; v_gene: TRBV6-1; CDR3nt: TGTGCCAGCAGTGAAGGGAGTGGGAGTGAAGCTTTCTTT; CDR3aa: CASSEGSGSEAFF
d_gene: .; len: 16; abundance: many; j_gene: TRBJ1-2; v_gene: TRBV12-3/TRBV12-4; CDR3nt: TGTGCCAGCAGCCCCCCGGGGGGCCGCTATGTCTATGGCTACACCTTC; CDR3aa: CASSPPGGRYVYGYTF
d_gene: .; len: 15; abundance: few; j_gene: TRBJ2-7; v_gene: TRBV3-1; CDR3nt: TGTGCCAGCAGCCAAGAGCCTCCTTCCTCCTACGAGCAGTACTTC; CDR3aa: CASSQEPPSSYEQYF
d_gene: .; len: 14; abundance: .; j_gene: TRBJ1-4; v_gene: TRBV7-9; CDR3nt: TGTGCCAGCAGCGATGGGCTACCGTACGAAAAACTGTTTTTT; CDR3aa: CASSDGLPYEKLFF
d_gene: .; len: 14; abundance: many; j_gene: TRBJ1-1; v_gene: TRBV19; CDR3nt: TGTGCCAGTAGTGTTACAGGGATGGGCACTGAAGCTTTCTTT; CDR3aa: CASSVTGMGTEAFF
d_gene: TRBD2; len: 16; abundance: few; j_gene: TRBJ2-1; v_gene: TRBV6-1; CDR3nt: TGTGCCAGCAGGGTCAGGTCTAGCGGGAGGTCCAATGAGCAGTTCTTC; CDR3aa: CASRVRSSGRSNEQFF
d_gene: .; len: 16; abundance: .; j_gene: TRBJ1-2; v_gene: TRBV13; CDR3nt: TGTGCCAGCAGCGTATATCAGGCCGGGCACCACTATGGCTACACCTTC; CDR3aa: CASSVYQAGHHYGYTF
d_gene: TRBD2; len: 17; abundance: .; j_gene: TRBJ2-5; v_gene: TRBV9; CDR3nt: TGTGCCAGCAGCGATCCCAAACTAGCGGGAGAACAAGAGACCCAGTACTTC; CDR3aa: CASSDPKLAGEQETQYF
d_gene: .; len: 11; abundance: many; j_gene: TRBJ2-5; v_gene: TRBV20-1; CDR3nt: TGCAGTGCTATTCACCAAGAGACCCAGTACTTC; CDR3aa: CSAIHQETQYF
d_gene: .; len: 15; abundance: .; j_gene: TRBJ1-6; v_gene: TRBV10-3; CDR3nt: TGTGCCACCAAGGGAGGGAACATTAATAATTCACCCCTCCACTTT; CDR3aa: CATKGGNINNSPLHF
d_gene: .; len: 14; abundance: .; j_gene: TRBJ2-3; v_gene: TRBV20-1; CDR3nt: TGCAGTGCTAGAGAATCGGGTCCCCCAGATACGCAGTATTTT; CDR3aa: CSARESGPPDTQYF
d_gene: TRBD2; len: 15; abundance: once; j_gene: TRBJ2-1; v_gene: TRBV20-1; CDR3nt: TGCAGTGCTGAACCGGGACTAGCGGTAGACAATGAGCAGTTCTTC; CDR3aa: CSAEPGLAVDNEQFF
d_gene: TRBD2; len: 14; abundance: many; j_gene: TRBJ2-5; v_gene: TRBV28; CDR3nt: TGTGCCAGCGGGTTGGCTAGCGGGAGAGAGACCCAGTACTTC; CDR3aa: CASGLASGRETQYF
d_gene: .; len: 14; abundance: few; j_gene: TRBJ1-3; v_gene: TRBV29-1; CDR3nt: TGCAGCGTAGCCTCGGGTGGGGACGGAAACACCATATATTTT; CDR3aa: CSVASGGDGNTIYF
d_gene: .; len: 13; abundance: .; j_gene: TRBJ2-1; v_gene: TRBV12-3/TRBV12-4; CDR3nt: TGTGCCAGCAGTCACCCCCACAGGGATGAGCAGTTCTTC; CDR3aa: CASSHPHRDEQFF
d_gene: TRBD1; len: 15; abundance: many; j_gene: TRBJ2-5; v_gene: TRBV6-2/TRBV6-3; CDR3nt: TGTGCCAGCAGTTACGGTGGACAGGGGGCAAAGACCCAGTACTTC; CDR3aa: CASSYGGQGAKTQYF
d_gene: TRBD1; len: 14; abundance: .; j_gene: TRBJ1-1; v_gene: TRBV19; CDR3nt: TGTGCCAGTAGCCATCAGGGACAGGGCACTGAAGCTTTCTTT; CDR3aa: CASSHQGQGTEAFF
d_gene: .; len: 13; abundance: many; j_gene: TRBJ2-7; v_gene: TRBV2; CDR3nt: TGTGCCAGCAGTCGTGGCAAAAGCGGCGAGCAGTACTTC; CDR3aa: CASSRGKSGEQYF
d_gene: TRBD2; len: 15; abundance: many; j_gene: TRBJ2-1; v_gene: TRBV5-1; CDR3nt: TGCGCCAGCAGCGAGGGACTAGCGGCCTACAATGAGCAGTTCTTC; CDR3aa: CASSEGLAAYNEQFF
d_gene: .; len: 15; abundance: .; j_gene: TRBJ1-1; v_gene: TRBV9; CDR3nt: TGTGCCAGCAGCGCCCGAACGGACGGTAGCACTGAAGCTTTCTTT; CDR3aa: CASSARTDGSTEAFF